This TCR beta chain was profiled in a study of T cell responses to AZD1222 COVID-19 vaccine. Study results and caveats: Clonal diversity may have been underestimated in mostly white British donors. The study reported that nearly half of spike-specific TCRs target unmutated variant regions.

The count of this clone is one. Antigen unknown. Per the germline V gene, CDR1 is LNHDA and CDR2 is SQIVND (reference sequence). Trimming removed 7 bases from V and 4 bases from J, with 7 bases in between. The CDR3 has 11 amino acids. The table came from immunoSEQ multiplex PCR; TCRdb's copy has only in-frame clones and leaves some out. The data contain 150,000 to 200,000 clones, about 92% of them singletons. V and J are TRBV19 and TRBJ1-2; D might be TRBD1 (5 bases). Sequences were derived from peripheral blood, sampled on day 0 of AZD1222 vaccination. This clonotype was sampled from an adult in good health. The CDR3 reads CASKDSYGYTF. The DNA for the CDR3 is TGTGCCAGTAAAGACAGCTATGGCTACACCTTC.